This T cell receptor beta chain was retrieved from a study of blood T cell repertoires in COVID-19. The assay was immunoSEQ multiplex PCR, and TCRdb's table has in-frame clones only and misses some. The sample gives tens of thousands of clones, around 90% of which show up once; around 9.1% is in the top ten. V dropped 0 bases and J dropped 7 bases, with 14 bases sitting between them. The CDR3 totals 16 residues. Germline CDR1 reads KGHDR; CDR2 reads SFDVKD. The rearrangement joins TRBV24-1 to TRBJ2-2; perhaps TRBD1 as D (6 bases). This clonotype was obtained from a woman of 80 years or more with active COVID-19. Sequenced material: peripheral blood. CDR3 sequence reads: CATSDLGPQTGGELFF. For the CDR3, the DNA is TGTGCCACCAGTGATTTGGGGCCCCAGACAGGCGGGGAGCTGTTTTTT.